This T cell receptor beta chain was documented in a study of blood T cell repertoires in COVID-19. TCRdb keeps only in-frame clones here, not all; method: immunoSEQ multiplex PCR. The sample records 250,000 to 350,000 clones, around 90% being singletons. The CDR3 sequence is 15 residues long. The germline CDR1 and CDR2 sequences are SGHAT and FQNNGV. Trimming cost V 4 bases and J 5 bases, with 14 bases left between them. The V call is TRBV11-2, the J call TRBJ2-2; possibly TRBD2 for D (6 bases). This sequence originates from a man aged 18-30 years with active or convalescent COVID-19. The specimen sequenced was peripheral blood. In DNA, the CDR3 is TGTGCCAGCAGCTCTCAGCTAAGCGGGACCGGGGAGCTGTTTTTT. Translating it yields CASSSQLSGTGELFF.